This paragraph reports one T cell receptor (beta chain). Its specificity is unknown. The sample is drawn from a study of OX40 agonist ivuxolimab in advanced cancers. Study background: Earlier treatment with anti-PD-1, anti-PD-L1 or anti-CTLA-4 was permitted, and roughly 40% had received some.

Drawing of blood for sampling happened at baseline, at cycle 4 day 1, and at cycle 7 day 1. Study-wide results and limits: Certain nonresponders likewise exhibited a low normalized T-cell clonal expansion. The study did not work out the antigen specificity of the expanded peripheral T cells.

V was pared by 7 bases and J by 8 bases, with 11 bases of the junction left unmatched. CDR1 SGHRS and CDR2 YFSETQ come from the germline V gene. This CDR3 region has 14 residues. Assay: immunoSEQ multiplex PCR; the TCRdb copy retains only in-frame clones and omits some. The table lists about 69,000 clones, about four fifths of them singletons, with over 2% in the top ten. The material sequenced was CD4+ or CD8+ T cells sorted from blood, taken in a trial of the OX40 agonist ivuxolimab. The source is an adult with an advanced solid tumor such as melanoma, head and neck, liver or kidney cancer. This sequence joins TRBV5-1 and TRBJ2-1, with 8 bases fitting TRBD2. CDR3 in DNA: TGCGCCAGCGAGCCGGGCGGGACTAGTGATGAGCAGTTCTTC. Translated, it gives CASEPGGTSDEQFF.